This TCR beta chain was retrieved from a study of blood T cell repertoires in COVID-19. In the study overall: Researchers got acute and convalescent COVID-19 samples from the United States, Italy and Spain. T cells, B-cell-depleted T cells, or PBMCs supplied cDNA or gDNA.

In the original workflow: For nucleated cells, counts were estimated from reference gene primer amplification. The table came from immunoSEQ multiplex PCR; TCRdb's copy has only in-frame clones and leaves some out. V and J calls and clone size follow that table, whereas D and trimming were derived from the DNA. The sample contains about 110,000 clones, roughly 81% of which appear only once. Deletions cut 3 bases from V and 0 bases from J, with 12 bases between. This CDR3 contains 15 residues. From germline, CDR1 is SGDLS and CDR2 YYNGEE. The sequencing sample was made of peripheral blood. This chain uses TRBV9 with TRBJ2-5; D is perhaps TRBD1 (5 bases). This sequence originates from a man between 40 and 49 years old with acute or convalescent COVID-19. The CDR3 nucleotides read TGTGCCAGCAGCGCCCAAGACAGATACCAAGAGACCCAGTACTTC. Protein: CASSAQDRYQETQYF.